The entry below describes one TCR beta chain. A single record per CDR3 protein comes from TCRdb applying MiXCR to the 5' RACE reads. The sample holds hundreds of thousands of distinct CDR3 sequences, less than 25% seen once. The CDR3 runs to 17 residues. The germline gives CDR1 LNHNV, CDR2 YYDKDF (reference sequence). V lost 5 bases to trimming and J lost 9 bases; unmatched junction nucleotides: 13. The data were taken from a study of T-cell memory formation after mild COVID-19. The chain has TRBV15 and TRBJ2-3, with 14 bases that match TRBD2. The receptor comes from an adult woman who had mild COVID-19 (a few samples of this study predate the infection). Cell type and time point are not known. The sequenced sample was PBMCs or a T cell subset sorted from them (not recorded which). CDR3 sequence reads: CATSPMTSGRALATQYF. DNA of the CDR3: TGTGCCACCAGCCCGATGACTAGCGGGAGGGCCCTCGCCACGCAGTATTTT.